One and the same sample provided the 6 T cell receptor beta chains below, sequenced in a study of T cells of healthy individuals. MiXCR, applied by TCRdb to the 5' RACE reads, yields one record per CDR3 protein. The data hold approximately 52,000 distinct CDR3 sequences, with 14% to 15% observed a single time. All receptors come from a human donor in good health.

This clonotype has a count of ten or more. The chain recombines TRBV10-2 with TRBJ2-2; 8 bases match TRBD2. With 4 bases clipped from V and 5 bases from J, the junction kept 9 bases outside the gene matches. This CDR3 spans 16 amino acids. From germline, CDR1 is WSHSY and CDR2 SAAADI. This chain's CDR3 is CASSAAGGGRTGELFF. The CDR3 DNA reads TGCGCCAGCAGTGCCGCGGGCGGGGGGCGAACCGGGGAGCTGTTTTTT.

This clonotype has at least ten counts. The J gene is TRBJ2-7, the V gene TRBV11-2, with D uncertain. V lost 4 bases, J lost 3 bases, and 13 bases lay in between. Germline CDR1 SGHAT, CDR2 FQNNGV. The CDR3 sequence is 14 residues long. The CDR3 nucleotides read TGTGCCAGCAGCTCCTTGGGCGGAGACTACGAGCAGTACTTC. Translation gives CASSSLGGDYEQYF.

The chain is built from TRBV19 and TRBJ2-1; TRBD2 matches 7 bases. V lost 5 bases to trimming and J lost 5 bases; unmatched junction nucleotides: 6. This CDR3 comprises 14 residues. Germline lookup yields CDR1 LNHDA and CDR2 SQIVND (reference sequence). This CDR3 reads CASSPWTRDNEQFF. CDR3 nucleotides: TGTGCCAGTAGTCCCTGGACTAGAGACAATGAGCAGTTCTTC. The full variable domain, completed using reference TRBV19 and TRBJ2-1, is DGGITQSPKYLFRKEGQNVTLSCEQNLNHDAMYWYRQDPGQGLRLIYYSQIVNDFQKGDIAEGYSVSREKKESFPLTVTSAQKNPTAFYLCASSPWTRDNEQFFGPGTRLTVL.

The rearrangement links TRBV3-1 to TRBJ2-3; maybe TRBD2 (7 bases). The CDR3 runs 16 residues. Deletions cut 4 bases from V and 0 bases from J, with 14 bases between. CDR1 and CDR2 (germline): LGHDT, YNNKEL (reference sequence). The chain's CDR3 is CASSLDRGGSTDTQYF. The CDR3 DNA reads TGTGCCAGCAGCCTAGACCGCGGGGGCAGCACAGATACGCAGTATTTT.

This clonotype was recorded a few times. V gene TRBV20-1 combines with J gene TRBJ2-7, with 7 bases lining up with TRBD2. This CDR3 has 15 residues. Germline V CDR1 and CDR2: DFQATT, SNEGSKA (reference sequence). V gave up 6 bases and J gave up 1 base; unmatched junction bases: 12. The chain's CDR3 is CSATRTGGTSYEQYF. In DNA form, the CDR3 reads TGCAGTGCAACCCGTACCGGGGGGACTTCCTACGAGCAGTACTTC.

A few counts support this clonotype. The chain recombines TRBV2 with TRBJ2-7; no firm D call. CDR1 SNHLY and CDR2 FYNNEI come from the germline V gene. V was pared by 5 bases and J by 4 bases, with 9 bases between. The CDR3 loop spans 12 amino acids. The CDR3 spells CASSLVVYEQYF. In nucleotides, the CDR3 is TGTGCCAGCAGTCTAGTGGTATACGAGCAGTACTTC. Filled out from reference TRBV2 and TRBJ2-7, the complete variable domain reads EPEVTQTPSHQVTQMGQEVILRCVPISNHLYFYWYRQILGQKVEFLVSFYNNEISEKSEIFDDQFSVERPDGSNFTLKIRSTKLEDSAMYFCASSLVVYEQYFGPGTRLTVT.